The next 14 T cell receptor beta chains were all read from a single sample in a study of cytomegalovirus exposure and HLA in healthy donors. This table comes from immunoSEQ multiplex PCR, and its TCRdb copy is limited to in-frame clones, with some not included. The sample shows approximately 230,000 clones, 87% of them seen only once. Sequencing was done on a sample of PBMCs. The source is a man between 18 and 35 years old in good health and CMV-seropositive.

The gene calls are TRBV5-1 and TRBJ1-1; TRBD1 matches at 7 bases. Trimming cost V 0 bases and J 3 bases; bases outside gene matches: 5. Germline assignment: CDR1 SGHRS and CDR2 YFSETQ. The CDR3 length is 15 residues. CDR3 sequence reads: CASSLAGTDYTEAFF. The DNA of the CDR3 is TGCGCCAGCAGCTTGGCCGGGACAGACTACACTGAAGCTTTCTTT.

The V gene is TRBV5-6, the J gene TRBJ2-7, with TRBD2 matching 7 bases. V shed 2 bases and J 3 bases; nucleotides not matched to a gene: 5. From germline, CDR1 is SGHDT and CDR2 YYEEEE. The length of the CDR3 is 14 residues. The CDR3 DNA reads as TGTGCCAGCAGCTTAGGCCTAGCGGACTACGAGCAGTACTTC. Its protein is CASSLGLADYEQYF.

The CDR3, as DNA: TGTGCCAGCAGTTTATTTGGGTCGACAGATACGCAGTATTTT. Protein sequence: CASSLFGSTDTQYF. This chain connects TRBV27 to TRBJ2-3; D gene uncertain. CDR3 length: 14 residues. CDR1 and CDR2 (germline): MNHEY, SMNVEV (reference sequence). V lost 1 base to trimming and J lost 3 bases, with 8 bases between them.

The rearrangement links TRBV5-1 to TRBJ1-1; the D is unclear. Trimming took 0 bases from V and 7 from J, leaving 4 bases between them. The CDR3 loop spans 11 amino acids. Looked up from germline, CDR1 is SGHRS and CDR2 is YFSETQ. For the CDR3, the DNA is TGCGCCAGCAGCTTGGACAGTGAAGCTTTCTTT. Translated, it gives CASSLDSEAFF.

The chain uses TRBV29-1 and TRBJ2-5; 12 bases are a match to TRBD1. Germline V gives CDR1 SQVTM, CDR2 ANQGSEA. V shed 6 bases, J shed 5 bases, and the junction held 10 bases outside the gene matches. CDR3 size: 15 residues. CDR3 region: CSVPGTGGILETQYF. In nucleotides, the CDR3 is TGCAGCGTGCCCGGGACAGGGGGCATTTTGGAGACCCAGTACTTC.

The rearrangement joins TRBV28 to TRBJ1-2, with no clear D. Germline CDR1 and CDR2: MDHEN and SYDVKM. The CDR3 covers 14 residues. V was cut by 2 bases and J by 4 bases, with 11 bases left in between. As DNA, the CDR3 is TGTGCCAGCAGTTTAGCGGGCTCCTTCTATGGCTACACCTTC. Translation gives CASSLAGSFYGYTF.

This clone came up once. The chain combines TRBV30 with TRBJ1-4, with 8 bases lining up with TRBD1. With 0 bases clipped from V and 8 bases from J, the junction kept 5 bases outside the gene matches. The CDR3 has 14 amino acids. Germline V gene data show CDR1 as GTSNPN and CDR2 as SVGIG (reference sequence). CDR3 residues: CAWSVGQGREKLFF. In DNA form, the CDR3 reads TGTGCCTGGAGTGTAGGACAGGGACGGGAAAAACTGTTTTTT.

Worth noting for this clone: The sample contains more than one DNA sequence encoding this CDR3. The rearrangement joins TRBV29-1 to TRBJ2-1; no clear D gene. The CDR3 loop spans 13 amino acids. Germline V CDR1 and CDR2: SQVTM, ANQGSEA. V was clipped by 2 bases and J by 0 bases, with 5 bases between them. The CDR3 nucleotides are TGCAGCGTTGAAACGGCCTCCTACAATGAGCAGTTCTTC. Translating it yields CSVETASYNEQFF.

This chain joins TRBV11-2 and TRBJ1-1, with D maybe TRBD1 (5 bases). Germline CDR1 is SGHAT and CDR2 is FQNNGV. Trimming stripped 3 bases from V and 4 bases from J, with 9 bases between. The CDR3 has 13 amino acids. The CDR3 DNA follows: TGTGCCAGCAGCTTGGGGCAGGGCACTGAAGCTTTCTTT. Protein: CASSLGQGTEAFF.

This clone was picked up a small number of times. The chain is built from TRBV18 and TRBJ2-7, with D perhaps TRBD1 (5 bases). The V end lost 6 bases, the J end lost 3 bases, and 12 bases lay between the germline ends. The CDR3 is 13 residues long. The germline CDR1 and CDR2 sequences are KGHSH and LQKENI. The CDR3 sequence is CASSLDRRYEQYF. CDR3 sequence (DNA): TGTGCCAGCTCGTTAGACAGACGCTACGAGCAGTACTTC.

This clone was counted a single time. The V call is TRBV14, the J call TRBJ2-7; D is possibly TRBD1 or TRBD2 (5 bases each). This CDR3 has 15 residues. The V end lost 5 bases, the J end lost 4 bases, and 18 bases lay between the germline ends. Germline lookup yields CDR1 SGHDN and CDR2 FVKESK. The CDR3 bases are TGTGCCAGCAGCATGGACCCCGGGGCCCGATACGAGCAGTACTTC. Translated: CASSMDPGARYEQYF.

V and J are TRBV29-1 and TRBJ1-1, with a weak D call TRBD1 (5 bases). V was clipped by 5 bases and J by 7 bases, with 11 bases between them. Germline CDR1 reads SQVTM; CDR2 reads ANQGSEA. This CDR3 region has 11 residues. In DNA form, the CDR3 reads TGCAGCGTTAGCAGGGAAATTGAAGCTTTCTTT. As protein: CSVSREIEAFF.

The chain is built from TRBV2 and TRBJ2-3; perhaps D is TRBD1 or TRBD2 (5 bases each). V shed 5 bases and J shed 15 bases, with 9 bases lying between them. The CDR3 length is 9 residues. CDR1 and CDR2 (germline): SNHLY, FYNNEI. The CDR3 DNA is TGTGCCAGCAGTAAGGGACGTTATTTT. It specifies CASSKGRYF.

This clone was detected only a few times. The CDR3, as DNA: TGTGCCAGCAGTTTAGGACTAGCGGGAGCTCGAGCAGATACGCAGTATTTT. Translation gives CASSLGLAGARADTQYF. This chain connects TRBV27 to TRBJ2-3; 13 bases match TRBD2. There are 17 residues in the CDR3. CDR1 is MNHEY and CDR2 is SMNVEV in the germline V gene (reference sequence). V was clipped by 2 bases and J by 4 bases; unmatched bases: 6.